A single sample is the source of the 12 T cell receptor beta chains below, sequenced in a study of T cell responses to AZD1222 COVID-19 vaccine. The protocol was immunoSEQ multiplex PCR, while the TCRdb copy is restricted to in-frame clones and leaves out a portion. The sample holds around 80,000 clones, approximately 85% seen once. The starting material was peripheral blood, obtained 28 days after the second AZD1222 dose. The receptors originated from an adult who received the AZD1222 COVID-19 vaccine.

V usage is TRBV5-1 and J usage is TRBJ1-6; D not resolved. Per germline, CDR1 SGHRS and CDR2 YFSETQ. The CDR3 has 13 residues. Trimming shortened V by 5 bases and J by 5 bases, and 8 bases separated the two germline ends. The CDR3 loop reads CASRGSDNSPLHF. In DNA form, the CDR3 reads TGCGCCAGCAGAGGGTCAGATAATTCACCCCTCCACTTT.

J is TRBJ2-1 and V is TRBV10-1; 9 positions match TRBD2. This CDR3 has 16 residues. Germline lookup yields CDR1 WNHNN and CDR2 SYGVQD (reference sequence). The junction had 6 bases not matched to a gene; V was cut back by 6 bases and J by 0 bases. This CDR3 reads CASRGPSGASYNEQFF. The CDR3 coding sequence is TGCGCCAGCAGAGGGCCTAGCGGGGCCTCCTACAATGAGCAGTTCTTC.

The rearrangement uses TRBV18 and TRBJ2-3, with a possible D match to TRBD1 (6 bases). The germline V gene encodes CDR1 KGHSH and CDR2 LQKENI. The length of the CDR3 is 15 residues. V lost 3 bases, J lost 3 bases, and 13 bases lay in between. CDR3 sequence (DNA): TGTGCCAGCTCACCGACGGACAGAGAAACAGATACGCAGTATTTT. This codes for CASSPTDRETDTQYF. Filled out from reference TRBV18 and TRBJ2-3, the complete variable domain reads NAGVMQNPRHLVRRRGQEARLRCSPMKGHSHVYWYRQLPEEGLKFMVYLQKENIIDESGMPKERFSAEFPKEGPSILRIQQVVRGDSAAYFCASSPTDRETDTQYFGPGTRLTVL.

This clone appeared a few times. The chain is built from TRBV15 and TRBJ1-2; D not resolved. Germline lookup yields CDR1 LNHNV and CDR2 YYDKDF (reference sequence). CDR3 length equals 17 residues. The V and J ends lost 4 bases and 3 bases respectively, with 21 bases between them. The DNA for the CDR3 is TGTGCCACCAGCATGACTCGAACCTCCCTGGGATACTATGGCTACACCTTC. This sequence encodes CATSMTRTSLGYYGYTF.

The chain uses TRBV11-2 and TRBJ2-3, with D unclear. Germline V gene sequence: CDR1 SGHAT, CDR2 FQNNGV. The CDR3 loop spans 19 amino acids. Trimming cost V 1 base and J 0 bases, with 20 bases left between them. CDR3 nucleotides: TGTGCCAGCAGCTTAGGTGTGGGATCCGACCCGACTAGCACAGATACGCAGTATTTT. It yields the protein CASSLGVGSDPTSTDTQYF. Variable domain in full (rest from reference TRBV11-2 and TRBJ2-3): EAGVAQSPRYKIIEKRQSVAFWCNPISGHATLYWYQQILGQGPKLLIQFQNNGVVDDSQLPKDRFSAERLKGVDSTLKIQPAKLEDSAVYLCASSLGVGSDPTSTDTQYFGPGTRLTVL.

This clone was observed a few times. The chain recombines TRBV6-5 with TRBJ1-6, with a tentative D call TRBD1 (6 bases). The CDR3 contains 13 residues. Germline V gene sequence: CDR1 MNHEY, CDR2 SVGAGI. Between the trimmed V and J ends, which lost 8 bases and 7 bases, there was a span of 12 bases. CDR3 loop: CASLGQINSPLHF. The CDR3 DNA is TGTGCCAGCTTAGGACAGATCAATTCACCCCTCCACTTT.

The chain links TRBV6-6 to TRBJ1-6, with 7 positions matching TRBD1. CDR1 MNHNY and CDR2 SVGAGI come from the germline V gene (reference sequence). The CDR3 covers 17 residues. V trimming: 5 bases; J trimming: 1 base; junction bases outside the gene matches: 8. The CDR3, as DNA: TGTGCCAGCAGTCGGACAGGTTACAAGTCCTATAATTCACCCCTCCACTTT. Translating gives CASSRTGYKSYNSPLHF.

The chain is built from TRBV7-8 and TRBJ1-5, with D perhaps matching TRBD1 (5 bases). The V gene lost 4 bases and the J gene lost 0 bases, with 13 bases spanning the gap. This CDR3 is 16 amino acids long. Germline assignment: CDR1 SGHVS and CDR2 FQNEAQ. The CDR3 spells CASSSETALSNQPQHF. Here the CDR3 DNA reads TGTGCCAGCAGCTCTGAGACAGCCCTTAGCAATCAGCCCCAGCATTTT.

CDR3 nucleotides: TGTGCCAGCAGTTACCTAGCGGCCCAGAACACCGGGGAGCTGTTTTTT. Its protein is CASSYLAAQNTGELFF. The chain is built from TRBV28 and TRBJ2-2; TRBD2 agrees at 7 bases. The V and J ends lost 4 bases and 1 base, in that order; junction bases with no gene match: 6. CDR3 length: 16 amino acids. Germline lookup yields CDR1 MDHEN and CDR2 SYDVKM.

The chain recombines TRBV6-1 with TRBJ2-3; possibly TRBD2 for D (6 bases). Looked up from germline, CDR1 is MNHNS and CDR2 is SASEGT. The V gene lost 4 bases and the J gene lost 2 bases, with 22 bases spanning the gap. This CDR3 comprises 18 residues. The CDR3 protein is CASSGIPFWAGNTDTQYF. CDR3 bases: TGTGCCAGCAGTGGAATACCATTTTGGGCGGGGAACACAGATACGCAGTATTTT.

This clone was seen a single time. The rearrangement links TRBV9 to TRBJ2-1, with a tentative D call TRBD2 (6 bases). V was trimmed by 2 bases and J by 1 base, leaving 13 bases between them. Germline values: CDR1 SGDLS, CDR2 YYNGEE. This CDR3 has 16 amino acids. CDR3 sequence (DNA): TGTGCCAGCAGCGTTCGCGGGGCTTCTTCCTACAATGAGCAGTTCTTC. Translation gives CASSVRGASSYNEQFF. The full variable domain, rest sourced from reference TRBV9 and TRBJ2-1, is DSGVTQTPKHLITATGQRVTLRCSPRSGDLSVYWYQQSLDQGLQFLIQYYNGEERAKGNILERFSAQQFPDLHSELNLSSLELGDSALYFCASSVRGASSYNEQFFGPGTRLTVL.

V gene TRBV9 combines with J gene TRBJ2-2; D gene uncertain. The germline V and J ends were trimmed by 0 bases and 6 bases, with 9 bases remaining between them. CDR1 is SGDLS and CDR2 is YYNGEE in the germline V gene. The CDR3 length is 14 residues. CDR3 coding DNA: TGTGCCAGCAGCGTAGACCTTTTTCCCGGGGAGCTGTTTTTT. Protein sequence: CASSVDLFPGELFF.